This paragraph reports one T cell receptor beta chain. There is no known antigen for this receptor. Per-base quality was not reported, and no clone a single base away is much larger than it. The CDR3 starts with the cysteine, ends with the phenylalanine, and has 13 residues. Of the read, only the CDR3 DNA is kept; its 39 bases are in frame from base 1. Germline trimming: 8 bases from V, 3 bases from J; junction bases outside gene matches: 7. Via the germline V gene, CDR1 is MDHEN and CDR2 SYDVKM. These data belong to a study of blood T cell repertoires in COVID-19 (TCRdb year 2020). Concerning the study at large: Collaborator samples came from the United States, Italy and Spain and covered acute and convalescent phases of COVID-19. Subjects who had been exposed to COVID-19, were actively infected with it, or had recovered from it provided the deeply sampled blood TCRbeta repertoires that made up the dataset. Samples were obtained from the ongoing ImmuneRACE study (first 160 participants) and from roughly 1,300 subjects provided by 6 global collaborators. The repertoires were released in a freely available public database meant as a resource for research on the immune response to SARS-CoV-2. The prospective study material was composed of cDNA or gDNA derived from T cells, B-cell-depleted T cells, or PBMCs. Where available, HLA class I and class II types were obtained from metadata supplied by the sample provider rather than from assay-based typing. Nearly every sample came with metadata listing a de-identified subject ID, COVID-19 status, age in years and sex.

What the authors observed across the whole study: How much clinical and demographic metadata was included differed by source and by participant, and the metadata was provided uncurated.

TCRbeta CDR3 regions were amplified from genomic DNA using the immunoSEQ Assay, a bias-controlled multiplex PCR. The published analysis was carried out like this. Nucleated cell counts per sample were estimated from amplification of reference gene primers within the assay. To quantify the absolute abundance of each unique TCRbeta CDR3 rearrangement, sequence reads were collapsed and filtered. For each sample, productive Simpson clonality was calculated by taking the square root of Simpson's diversity index across productive rearrangements. TCRdb stores this immuneACCESS table with in-frame sequences only. Part of the clones is absent; in the studies checked, under half of the shortfall reflects unresolved V genes, and no reason is known for the rest. V, J and clone size reflect that table, while D and trimming were determined from the DNA. Here the sample has about 440,000 clones; roughly 90% occur a single time. Roughly 4% of the sample is taken by the ten largest.

Each collaborating institution followed its own protocols to collect whole blood in K2EDTA tubes. Collaborator samples were shipped for TCRbeta analysis as frozen whole blood, isolated PBMCs, or DNA extracted from either sample type. The TCR was taken from a woman younger than 45 with acute or convalescent COVID-19. Sequenced: peripheral blood. The chain is assembled from TRBV28 and TRBJ2-7; TRBD2 agrees with 7 junctional bases. The CDR3 reads CASRGGGDYEQYF. The bases read TGTGCCAGCCGCGGGGGAGGGGACTACGAGCAGTACTTC.